These 5 T cell receptor beta chains were sequenced from one sample in a study of radiotherapy plus CTLA-4 blockade in lung cancer. Clones were sequenced by immunoSEQ multiplex PCR, and TCRdb holds only the in-frame ones, with some missing. The table lists about 51,000 clones, 60% to 80% of them singletons. Material: peripheral blood, obtained from a patient treated with radiotherapy plus ipilimumab. These receptors came from a human donor with non-small cell lung cancer whose response to radiotherapy plus ipilimumab could not be evaluated.

V is TRBV5-6 and J is TRBJ2-7, with D maybe TRBD1 (6 bases). This CDR3 region has 15 residues. V lost 2 bases to trimming and J lost 9 bases, with 21 bases between them. The V gene's germline CDR1 is SGHDT and CDR2 YYEEEE. CDR3 DNA sequence: TGTGCCAGCAGCTTTAGGCTGAATGTCGCGACAGGGCAGTACTTC. Translating gives CASSFRLNVATGQYF.

The table lists this clone with a few counts. The chain carries TRBV28 and TRBJ1-2; TRBD1 aligns across 7 bases. Germline assignment: CDR1 MDHEN and CDR2 SYDVKM. This CDR3 has 11 amino acids. With 5 bases clipped from V and 10 bases from J, the junction kept 4 bases outside the gene matches. CDR3 sequence (DNA): TGTGCCAGCAGTACACAGGGGTTCTACACCTTC. Its protein product is CASSTQGFYTF.

The chain uses TRBV4-2 and TRBJ1-5; 10 bases align to TRBD1. Germline loops: CDR1 LGHNA, CDR2 YNFKEQ. The CDR3 covers 22 residues. The trim removed 0 bases at V and 0 bases at J, leaving 17 bases unmatched. The chain's CDR3 is CASSQDPDRGRWGRYSNQPQHF. The CDR3 nucleotides are TGTGCCAGCAGCCAAGACCCGGACAGGGGGAGGTGGGGACGTTATAGCAATCAGCCCCAGCATTTT.

The V gene is TRBV5-4, the J gene TRBJ2-6; D possibly corresponds to TRBD1 (5 bases). CDR3 length: 17 residues. Trimming took 0 bases from V and 4 from J, leaving 14 bases between them. Germline V gives CDR1 SGHNT, CDR2 YYREEE (reference sequence). CDR3 sequence (DNA): TGTGCCAGCAGCTTGGCCAGTTCAGGGTGGGGGGCCAACGTCCTGACTTTC. This codes for CASSLASSGWGANVLTF. The full variable domain, rest sourced from reference TRBV5-4 and TRBJ2-6, is ETGVTQSPTHLIKTRGQQVTLRCSSQSGHNTVSWYQQALGQGPQFIFQYYREEENGRGNFPPRFSGLQFPNYSSELNVNALELDDSALYLCASSLASSGWGANVLTFGAGSRLTVL.

The J gene is TRBJ1-1, the V gene TRBV6-5; TRBD1 matches at 9 bases. With 6 bases clipped from V and 1 base from J, the junction kept 6 bases outside the gene matches. The germline V gene has CDR1 MNHEY and CDR2 SVGAGI. The CDR3 has 15 residues. The CDR3 here is CASSRDRVTNTEAFF. CDR3 coding DNA: TGTGCCAGCAGCAGGGACAGGGTTACGAACACTGAAGCTTTCTTT.